The 17 T cell receptor beta chains listed next were all sequenced from one sample in a study of blood T cell repertoires in COVID-19 (dated by TCRdb to the early 2020s). The library relied on the immunoSEQ multiplex PCR assay. This immuneACCESS table, as held by TCRdb, lists in-frame sequences with V and J called but not all clones. Of the missing ones, under half trace to an unresolved V gene in checked studies; the others have no known cause. This sample holds approximately 310,000 clones; 80% to 90% were observed only once. The top ten clones comprise about 2% of the sample. The material sequenced was PBMCs or T cells enriched from blood (not recorded which). The receptors originated from a man aged 25-40 years who had recovered from COVID-19.

This chain uses TRBV12-5 with TRBJ2-3, with TRBD2 as a possible D gene (6 bases). V was shortened by 3 bases and J by 1 base, with 11 bases between the two germline ends. From germline, CDR1 is LGHNT and CDR2 FRNRAP. The CDR3 is 15 residues long. The CDR3: CASGFRGGRTDTQYF. Written as DNA, the CDR3 is TGTGCTAGTGGTTTTAGGGGAGGTCGCACAGATACGCAGTATTTT.

CDR3 sequence: CAIGALAGGRQETQYF. The CDR3 bases are TGTGCCATCGGGGCACTAGCGGGGGGGCGACAAGAGACCCAGTACTTC. The genes are TRBV24-1 and TRBJ2-5; 13 positions agree with TRBD2. The germline gives CDR1 KGHDR, CDR2 SFDVKD. V lost 11 bases and J lost 2; bases outside the gene matches: 10. The CDR3 totals 16 residues.

J is TRBJ2-1 and V is TRBV9, with 13 bases fitting TRBD2. CDR3 length equals 17 residues. CDR1 SGDLS and CDR2 YYNGEE come from the germline V gene. V gave up 2 bases and J gave up 5 bases; unmatched junction bases: 7. The CDR3 reads CASSVQTSGGTDNEQFF. In DNA form, the CDR3 reads TGTGCCAGCAGCGTGCAGACTAGCGGGGGGACCGACAATGAGCAGTTCTTC.

The V and J genes are TRBV5-1 and TRBJ1-5; TRBD1 matches 7 bases. CDR1 SGHRS and CDR2 YFSETQ come from the germline V gene. The CDR3 is made up of 14 amino acids. J lost 4 bases, V lost 5 bases, and 6 bases had no gene match. CDR3 bases: TGCGCCAGCAGTACCGGGACAGCGAATCAGCCCCAGCATTTT. Translation gives CASSTGTANQPQHF.

The chain combines TRBV5-1 with TRBJ2-7; D may be TRBD2 (7 bases). The CDR3 contains 14 residues. V was cut by 0 bases and J by 2 bases, with 9 bases left in between. Germline V gene data show CDR1 as SGHRS and CDR2 as YFSETQ. CDR3 in amino acids: CASSLEGGTYEQYF. CDR3 nucleotide sequence: TGCGCCAGCAGCTTGGAGGGGGGGACCTACGAGCAGTACTTC.

J is TRBJ1-5 and V is TRBV6-1, with D unresolved. CDR1 and CDR2 from the germline V gene are MNHNS and SASEGT. Trimming cost V 2 bases and J 6 bases, with 8 bases left between them. The CDR3 is made up of 13 amino acids. This chain's CDR3 is CASSERELQPQHF. The CDR3 region has the DNA TGTGCCAGCAGTGAAAGGGAGCTTCAGCCCCAGCATTTT.

The chain recombines TRBV18 with TRBJ1-2; TRBD1 matches at 7 bases. V gave up 4 bases and J gave up 0 bases; unmatched junction bases: 5. Germline loops: CDR1 KGHSH, CDR2 LQKENI. This CDR3 has 15 amino acids. CDR3 protein: CASSQGAQANYGYTF. The CDR3 DNA reads TGTGCCAGCTCACAGGGGGCCCAAGCTAACTATGGCTACACCTTC.

The chain employs TRBV6-5 and TRBJ1-2; D is uncertain. CDR1 and CDR2 (germline): MNHEY, SVGAGI. V lost 5 bases, J lost 2 bases, and 6 bases lay in between. CDR3 length: 12 amino acids. CDR3 coding DNA: TGTGCCAGCAGTCCCCTAAACTATGGCTACACCTTC. The encoded protein is CASSPLNYGYTF.

The chain has TRBV5-5 and TRBJ1-2, with D uncertain. The V gene's germline CDR1 is SGHKS and CDR2 YYEKEE (reference sequence). This CDR3 contains 14 residues. V was cut by 1 base and J by 4 bases, with 11 bases left in between. The CDR3 spells CASSLYGVGYGYTF. The CDR3 DNA sequence: TGTGCCAGCAGCTTGTACGGGGTGGGCTATGGCTACACCTTC.

The gene calls are TRBV4-1 and TRBJ1-1, with D tentatively TRBD1 (5 bases). CDR1 is MGHRA and CDR2 is YSYEKL in the germline V gene. The germline V and J ends were trimmed by 4 bases and 3 bases, with 15 bases remaining between them. This CDR3 comprises 15 residues. CDR3 DNA: TGCGCCAGCAGCCCGACGGGACTTTTAGACACTGAAGCTTTCTTT. This codes for CASSPTGLLDTEAFF.

This clone was seen only once. The chain carries TRBV29-1 and TRBJ2-7, with 7 bases aligning to TRBD1. The ends lost 0 bases at V and 2 bases at J; junction bases unmatched: 25. Germline CDR1 is SQVTM and CDR2 is ANQGSEA. The CDR3 extends over 21 amino acids. CDR3 nucleotides: TGCAGCGTTGAAGATTCCCCACCCTCCCTGACCCCGGGACAGCAGACCTACGAGCAGTACTTC. It encodes CSVEDSPPSLTPGQQTYEQYF.

CDR3 in amino acids: CASSRRAGGLINEQFF. CDR3 nucleotide sequence: TGTGCCAGCAGCCGGAGGGCGGGGGGGTTGATCAATGAGCAGTTCTTC. V usage is TRBV9 and J usage is TRBJ2-1; 9 bases line up with TRBD2. Trimming removed 4 bases from V and 6 bases from J; junction bases left unmatched: 11. Germline V gene data show CDR1 as SGDLS and CDR2 as YYNGEE. CDR3 length: 16 amino acids.

The chain carries TRBV10-2 and TRBJ2-2; D is unresolved. CDR1 is WSHSY, CDR2 SAAADI, per germline. V shed 8 bases and J shed 5 bases, with 9 bases lying between them. The CDR3 extends over 12 amino acids. As DNA, the CDR3 is TGCGCCAGCTACTATGAGACCGGGGAGCTGTTTTTT. It translates to CASYYETGELFF.

This chain connects TRBV6-6 to TRBJ1-2, with a weak D call TRBD1 (5 bases). The CDR3 is 15 residues long. Per germline, CDR1 MNHNY and CDR2 SVGAGI (reference sequence). The ends were cut back, 0 bases at V and 8 bases at J, with 16 bases in the middle. The CDR3 spells CASSYSVQGQGGYTF. The CDR3 DNA sequence: TGTGCCAGCAGTTACTCGGTGCAGGGCCAAGGAGGCTACACCTTC.

The V and J genes are TRBV20-1 and TRBJ1-1; weak D call: TRBD1 (6 bases). The CDR3 has 11 residues. The V end lost 8 bases, the J end lost 4 bases, and 11 bases lay between the germline ends. Germline V gives CDR1 DFQATT, CDR2 SNEGSKA (reference sequence). The CDR3: CSRYRVTEAFF. CDR3 nucleotides: TGCAGTCGTTACAGGGTCACTGAAGCTTTCTTT.

This clone was detected only once. The rearrangement uses TRBV3-1 (or the pseudogene TRBV3-2) and TRBJ2-3; TRBD1 agrees at 8 bases. CDR3 length: 13 amino acids. J gave up 10 bases and V 4 bases, and 7 bases lay outside the gene matches. From germline, CDR1 is LGHDT and CDR2 YNNKEL (reference sequence). CDR3 in amino acids: CASSPGQGGAQYF. The CDR3 DNA follows: TGTGCCAGCAGCCCCGGACAGGGCGGGGCGCAGTATTTT.

Here the CDR3 DNA reads TGTGCCGGACCATCGGACAGAAATCGCGGGGAGCTGTTTTTT. Encoded protein: CAGPSDRNRGELFF. V is TRBV30 and J is TRBJ2-2; perhaps TRBD1 as D (6 bases). This CDR3 has 14 residues. The V gene's germline CDR1 is GTSNPN and CDR2 SVGIG (reference sequence). Trimming left V 8 bases short and J 7 bases short, with 20 bases between.